This T cell receptor beta chain is drawn from a study of blood T cell repertoires in COVID-19. Study summary: PBMCs, B-cell-depleted T cells, or T cells were the source of the cDNA or gDNA that made up the material.

As handled by the study authors: Reference gene primers were amplified, and this amplification served to estimate nucleated cell counts. The table came from immunoSEQ multiplex PCR; TCRdb's copy has only in-frame clones and leaves some out. V, J and clone size reflect that table, while D and trimming were determined from the DNA. Here the sample spans some 70,000 clones, approximately 80% being singletons. Sequencing was carried out using peripheral blood. The sequence came from a man aged 50 to 60 with COVID-19, enrolled during active disease.

CDR3 region: CASSLLASGGTEAFF. As DNA, the CDR3 is TGTGCCAGCAGCCTTTTAGCGTCAGGGGGCACTGAAGCTTTCTTT. The V gene is TRBV3-1 (or the pseudogene TRBV3-2), the J gene TRBJ1-1; TRBD1 matches 7 bases. This CDR3 is built from 15 residues. Germline lookup yields CDR1 LGHDT and CDR2 YNNKEL (reference sequence). The trim removed 4 bases at V and 4 bases at J, leaving 9 bases unmatched.